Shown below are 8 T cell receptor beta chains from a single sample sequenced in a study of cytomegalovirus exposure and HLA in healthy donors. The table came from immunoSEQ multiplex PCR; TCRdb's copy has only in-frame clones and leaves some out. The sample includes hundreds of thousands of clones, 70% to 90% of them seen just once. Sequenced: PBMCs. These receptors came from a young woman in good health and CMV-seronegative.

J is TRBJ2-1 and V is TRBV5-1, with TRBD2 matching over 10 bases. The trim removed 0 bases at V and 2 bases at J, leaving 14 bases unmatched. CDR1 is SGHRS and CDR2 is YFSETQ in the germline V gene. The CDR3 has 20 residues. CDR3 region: CASSLGTSGRRLRAYNEQFF. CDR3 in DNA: TGCGCCAGCAGCTTGGGGACTAGCGGAAGAAGGCTTAGGGCCTACAATGAGCAGTTCTTC. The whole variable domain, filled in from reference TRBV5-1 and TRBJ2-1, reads KAGVTQTPRYLIKTRGQQVTLSCSPISGHRSVSWYQQTPGQGLQFLFEYFSETQRNKGNFPGRFSGRQFSNSRSEMNVSTLELGDSALYLCASSLGTSGRRLRAYNEQFFGPGTRLTVL.

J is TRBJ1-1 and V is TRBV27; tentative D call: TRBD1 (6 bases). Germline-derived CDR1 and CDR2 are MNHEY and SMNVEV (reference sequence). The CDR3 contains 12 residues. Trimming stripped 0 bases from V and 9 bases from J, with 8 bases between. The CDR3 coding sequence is TGTGCCAGCAGTTTATCCGGGGGGCAAGCTTTCTTT. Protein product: CASSLSGGQAFF.

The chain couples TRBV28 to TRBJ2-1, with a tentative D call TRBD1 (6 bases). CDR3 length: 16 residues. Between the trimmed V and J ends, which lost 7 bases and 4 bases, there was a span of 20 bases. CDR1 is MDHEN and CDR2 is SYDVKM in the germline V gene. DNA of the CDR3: TGTGCCAGCACCACCTACAGGGAAGGCGGGTACAATGAGCAGTTCTTC. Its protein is CASTTYREGGYNEQFF.

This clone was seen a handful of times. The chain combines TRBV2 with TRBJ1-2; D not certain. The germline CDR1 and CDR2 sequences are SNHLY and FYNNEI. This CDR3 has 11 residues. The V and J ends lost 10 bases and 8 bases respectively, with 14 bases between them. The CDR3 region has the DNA TGTGCCACCCTTGGGCCGGGAGGCTACACCTTC. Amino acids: CATLGPGGYTF.

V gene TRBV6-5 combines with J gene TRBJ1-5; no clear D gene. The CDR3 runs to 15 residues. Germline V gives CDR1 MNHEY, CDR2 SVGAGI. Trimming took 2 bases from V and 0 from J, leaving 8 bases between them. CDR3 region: CASSYMSNSNQPQHF. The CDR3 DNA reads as TGTGCCAGCAGTTACATGAGCAATAGCAATCAGCCCCAGCATTTT.

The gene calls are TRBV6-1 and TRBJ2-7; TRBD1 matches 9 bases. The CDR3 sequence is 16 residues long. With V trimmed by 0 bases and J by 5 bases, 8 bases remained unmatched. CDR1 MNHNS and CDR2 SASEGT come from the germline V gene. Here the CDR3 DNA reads TGTGCCAGCAGTGAAGCCCGGGACAGGGTACTCAACGAGCAGTACTTC. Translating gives CASSEARDRVLNEQYF.

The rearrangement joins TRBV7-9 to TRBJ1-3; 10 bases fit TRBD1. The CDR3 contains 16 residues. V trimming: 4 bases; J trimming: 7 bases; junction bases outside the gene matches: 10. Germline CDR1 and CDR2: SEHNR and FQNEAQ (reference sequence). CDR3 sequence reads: CASSSFGQGVSNTIYF. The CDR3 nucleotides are TGTGCCAGCAGCTCCTTTGGACAGGGGGTATCCAACACCATATATTTT.

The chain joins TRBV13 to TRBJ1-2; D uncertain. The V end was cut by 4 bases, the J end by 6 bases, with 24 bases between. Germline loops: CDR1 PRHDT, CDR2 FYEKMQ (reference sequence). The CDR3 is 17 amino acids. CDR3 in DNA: TGTGCCAGCAGCTCCTCCTCCAGTGGGGAGGACCTTAATGGCTACACCTTC. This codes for CASSSSSSGEDLNGYTF.